The clone carrying this T cell receptor (beta chain) was observed a few times. Its cognate antigen is unknown. CD4+ T cells that had been cultured provided DNA sequenced with the Oncomine TCR Beta short-read assay. TCRdb reprocessed the PCR reads with MiXCR, giving one entry per CDR3 protein. This sample yields around 12,000 distinct CDR3 sequences, of which 47% are seen a single time; roughly a quarter belongs to the top ten. The data originate from a study of vaccination and CD4 T cells after COVID-19. V was pared by 4 bases and J by 7 bases, with 7 bases of the junction left unmatched. The CDR3 consists of 15 residues. CDR1 is SGHTA, CDR2 FQGNSA, per germline. Treatment noted: approximately nine-day PBMC culture with coronavirus spike peptide pools or control peptides (ViraFEST assay).

The clonotype originates from a human donor who had recovered from COVID-19. The V call is TRBV7-2, the J call TRBJ1-2, with TRBD1 matching 12 bases. Material: CD4+ T cells from blood, cultured in vitro. CDR3 DNA sequence: TGTGCCAGCAGCTCGGGGGGACAGGGGGCGGGTGGCTACACCTTC. Translation: CASSSGGQGAGGYTF.